This T cell receptor beta chain was observed in a study of T cells in Graves' hyperthyroidism and ophthalmopathy. General observations from the study: Most thyroid clonotypes with frequency above 0.001 were detected in blood.

Losses at the gene ends were 6 bases for V and 5 bases for J; bases not matched to a gene: 10. The CDR3 consists of 14 residues. Germline V gene lookup returns CDR1 DFQATT and CDR2 SNEGSKA (reference sequence). The table lists this clonotype with a few counts. The antigen is not known. RNA transcripts gave rise to amplified TCR beta CDR3 regions. The HTBI primer set was used in a first-round RT-PCR of the TCR CDR3. TCRdb re-called the multiplex PCR reads through MiXCR, storing one row per CDR3 protein. The sample holds about 210,000 distinct CDR3 sequences, over 15% seen once. No progression to ophthalmopathy during 18 months of follow-up defined stable disease. Lactation, pregnancy, other autoimmune disease or uncontrolled infection excluded patients.

The sample comprised blood. The source is a man in his forties or fifties with Graves' hyperthyroidism. The V gene is TRBV20-1, the J gene TRBJ1-1, with TRBD1 matching 9 bases. The CDR3 nucleotides are TGCAGTGCCGAAGCGGACAGGGGTAAAACTGAAGCTTTCTTT. As protein: CSAEADRGKTEAFF.